These T cell receptor beta chains were read from a single sample in a study of T cells in tumors after PD-1 blockade. Sequencing was performed with immunoSEQ multiplex PCR; in TCRdb, only in-frame clones are kept and a portion is missing. This table has some 66,000 clones, roughly 70% appearing once. Sequenced here: PBMCs, sampled after anti-PD-1 treatment. Receptor source: a human donor with basal cell carcinoma. CDR3s include the opening cysteine and the closing phenylalanine or tryptophan. Each record gives: J gene, V gene, D gene, clone size, CDR3 DNA, CDR3 protein. D genes are given only for firm matches. Not all rows give a size; the values are once, few, many and, for expanded clones, a class.

TRBJ2-1,TRBV24-1,.,.,TGTGCCACCAGTGCCGGTTCCGCCCCTTACAATGAGCAGTTCTTC,CATSAGSAPYNEQFF
TRBJ1-2,TRBV18,TRBD1,.,TGTGCCAGCTCACCGGGACAGGACAACTATGGCTACACCTTC,CASSPGQDNYGYTF
TRBJ1-5,TRBV7-2,TRBD1,.,TGTGCCAGCAGCCGCCAGACAGGGGGATATCAGCCCCAGCATTTT,CASSRQTGGYQPQHF
TRBJ1-2,TRBV5-1,TRBD1,once,TGCGCCAGCAGCATAACAGGGGTAATTGGCTACACCTTC,CASSITGVIGYTF
TRBJ2-7,TRBV3-1/TRBV3-2,TRBD1,.,TGTGCCAGCAGCCTAGGACGGGACAGGGGCACCTACGAGCAGTACTTC,CASSLGRDRGTYEQYF
TRBJ1-2,TRBV4-1,TRBD1,.,TGCGCCAGCAGCCCCGGACAGGGGACTAACTATGGCTACACCTTC,CASSPGQGTNYGYTF
TRBJ1-2,TRBV30,TRBD1,.,TGTGCCTGGAGTGTACGGACAGGGAAGAGGCTGAGTGGCTACACCTTC,CAWSVRTGKRLSGYTF
TRBJ1-1,TRBV29-1,.,.,TGCAGCGTTGAATCAGGGAACACTGAAGCTTTCTTT,CSVESGNTEAFF
TRBJ1-1,TRBV30,TRBD1,.,TGTGCCTGGAGTCCGCTGGGACAGAAGAACACTGAAGCTTTCTTT,CAWSPLGQKNTEAFF
TRBJ1-5,TRBV5-1,.,.,TGCGCCAGCAGCTTGGGGGGATTCGGCCAGCCCCAGCATTTT,CASSLGGFGQPQHF
TRBJ2-3,TRBV6-5,.,.,TGTGCCAGCAGATCCAGGTCCGATACGCAGTATTTT,CASRSRSDTQYF
TRBJ1-3,TRBV7-7,.,few,TGTGCCAGCAGCCCAGGGAGTAGCACCGGAAACACCATATATTTT,CASSPGSSTGNTIYF
TRBJ2-7,TRBV2,.,once,TGTGCCAGCAGGGAAGGACGGATGAGCTCCTACGAGCAGTACTTC,CASREGRMSSYEQYF
TRBJ2-1,TRBV5-8,.,.,TGTGCCAGCAGACGAGTCAGGGGTGGCAATGAGCAGTTCTTC,CASRRVRGGNEQFF
TRBJ2-2,TRBV19,TRBD1,.,TGTGCCAGTAGGGGGGACAGGGTCACCGGGGAGCTGTTTTTT,CASRGDRVTGELFF
TRBJ2-1,TRBV5-1,TRBD2,.,TGCGCCAGCAGCGGGACTAGCGGGGGCCCGAATGAGCAGTTCTTC,CASSGTSGGPNEQFF
TRBJ1-1,TRBV19,.,.,TGTGCCAGTAGAACCCCGGGCCCTCTGTACACTGAAGCTTTCTTT,CASRTPGPLYTEAFF
TRBJ1-5,TRBV30,.,.,TGTGCCTGGAGTCGGGGTCACAATCAGCCCCAGCATTTT,CAWSRGHNQPQHF
TRBJ1-5,TRBV24-1,TRBD1,.,TGTGCCACCAGTGAGGACAGGGTGTGTCAGCCCCAGCATTTT,CATSEDRVCQPQHF
TRBJ1-2,TRBV6-5,.,.,TGTGCCAGCAGGGAGAACACAGACAGGCACTATGGCTACACCTTC,CASRENTDRHYGYTF
TRBJ1-1,TRBV3-1/TRBV3-2,TRBD1,.,TGTGCCAGCAGCCTACAGGGGGCCCGTGTGAACACTGAAGCTTTCTTT,CASSLQGARVNTEAFF
TRBJ1-2,TRBV4-1,.,few,TGCGCCAGCAGCCAAGGGTCGATGTATTTCGAGACAAGACATGGCTACACCTTC,CASSQGSMYFETRHGYTF
TRBJ1-1,TRBV6-2/TRBV6-3,.,.,TGTGCCAGCAGTTCGGACCTGTTCAGGGCAGCGATGAACACTGAAGCTTTCTTT,CASSSDLFRAAMNTEAFF
TRBJ1-5,TRBV19,.,few,TGTGCCAGTAGTATAAGAAGTTTTGGGCAGCCCCAGCATTTT,CASSIRSFGQPQHF
TRBJ2-7,TRBV18,.,.,TGTGCCAGCTCACCACCGAGCAGCAGAGCCTACGAGCAGTACTTC,CASSPPSSRAYEQYF
TRBJ2-4,TRBV10-2,TRBD1,.,TGCGCCAGCAGCCTCGACAGGGGTGACATTCAGTACTTC,CASSLDRGDIQYF
TRBJ2-3,TRBV24-1,TRBD1,.,TGTGCCACCAGTGATCATGGACAGGGGGTCACAGATACGCAGTATTTT,CATSDHGQGVTDTQYF
TRBJ2-3,TRBV18,.,once,TGTGCCAGCTCACCAGCAGATACGCAGTATTTT,CASSPADTQYF
TRBJ2-5,TRBV7-6,.,.,TGTGCCAGCAGCTTAGCCTTCTTGGCAGTTGGTGAGACCCAGTACTTC,CASSLAFLAVGETQYF
TRBJ1-5,TRBV28,.,.,TGTGCCAGCAGTCTTGGGGCAGGGGTAATTATGAATCAGCCCCAGCATTTT,CASSLGAGVIMNQPQHF
TRBJ1-3,TRBV28,TRBD1,.,TGTGCCAGCAGGCACACAGGGGGCGCTGGAAACACCATATATTTT,CASRHTGGAGNTIYF
TRBJ2-7,TRBV20-1,.,.,TGCAGTGCTAGTGCAGCCCGATCCTACGAGCAGTACTTC,CSASAARSYEQYF
TRBJ2-3,TRBV15,.,.,TGTGCCACCAGCAGAGGGGGGGACGGCACAGATACGCAGTATTTT,CATSRGGDGTDTQYF
TRBJ2-1,TRBV6-5,TRBD2,few,TGTGCCAGCAGTATACTAGCGGGGGTAGGCAATGAGCAGTTCTTC,CASSILAGVGNEQFF
TRBJ2-2,TRBV30,.,.,TGTGCCTGGACTGGGGGGTCATGGAACACCGGGGAGCTGTTTTTT,CAWTGGSWNTGELFF
TRBJ2-1,TRBV11-2,TRBD2,.,TGTGCCAGCAGCAGTATAATAGGGTTAGCGGGGACCCCCTACAATGAGCAGTTCTTC,CASSSIIGLAGTPYNEQFF
TRBJ2-7,TRBV6-5,.,.,TGTGCCAGCAAACGGGACATAACCTACGAGCAGTACTTC,CASKRDITYEQYF
TRBJ2-7,TRBV27,.,.,TGTGCCAGCAGCCTAATGGATCCGCGGAACGAGCAGTACTTC,CASSLMDPRNEQYF
TRBJ2-4,TRBV12-3/TRBV12-4,.,.,TGTGCCAGCAGGGGTGATGCCAAAAACATTCAGTACTTC,CASRGDAKNIQYF
TRBJ1-2,TRBV9,.,.,TGTGCCAGCAGCGTAGAGGGAGCCACTAACTATGGCTACACCTTC,CASSVEGATNYGYTF
TRBJ1-1,TRBV18,.,.,TGTGCCAGCTCCACGTCCTATCAGGACACTGAAGCTTTCTTT,CASSTSYQDTEAFF